This T cell receptor beta chain comes out of a study of graft-versus-host responses after intestinal transplantation. General study results and limits: GvH clones turned up in recipient marrow; some had shown up first in ileum or blood.

This CDR3 region has 16 residues. V trimming: 1 base; J trimming: 2 bases; junction bases outside the gene matches: 5. Germline V lookup: CDR1 MDHEN, CDR2 SYDVKM. In regard to this clone: What it binds is not known.

Produced via immunoSEQ multiplex PCR; TCRdb's table is partial and in-frame only. The repertoire holds around 17,000 clones, with under 85% as singletons. Once graft tissue had been processed, intraepithelial and lamina propria lymphocytes were released. Material: ileum tissue, obtained roughly 460 days after intestinal transplant. This sequence originates from a human patient who received an intestinal transplant, so some T cells may come from the graft donor. The chain has TRBV28 and TRBJ2-5, with TRBD1 matching over 9 bases. The CDR3 DNA sequence: TGTGCCAGCAGTTTATTAAGGGACAGGGCACAAGAGACCCAGTACTTC. Translated, it gives CASSLLRDRAQETQYF. Supplemented by reference TRBV28 and TRBJ2-5, the full variable domain reads DVKVTQSSRYLVKRTGEKVFLECVQDMDHENMFWYRQDPGLGLRLIYFSYDVKMKEKGDIPEGYSVSREKKERFSLILESASTNQTSMYLCASSLLRDRAQETQYFGPGTRLLVL.